This entry is about one T cell receptor (beta chain). The same CDR3 also results from other DNA sequences found in this sample. In the authors' workflow: Amplifying reference gene primers gave estimates of nucleated cell counts. The repertoire was sequenced with immunoSEQ multiplex PCR; TCRdb's copy has only in-frame clones and lacks some. V and J calls and clone size follow that table, whereas D and trimming were derived from the DNA. Of around 250,000 clones in the sample, roughly 80% were seen once. V lost 0 bases and J lost 0, with 7 bases in between. This CDR3 region has 14 residues. The V gene's germline CDR1 is SGHRS and CDR2 YFSETQ. This sample is drawn from a study of blood T cell repertoires in COVID-19.

This chain joins TRBV5-1 and TRBJ2-7; D call uncertain. This TCR derives from a woman aged 18-29 years with acute or convalescent COVID-19. The material sequenced was peripheral blood. Here the CDR3 DNA reads TGCGCCAGCAGCTTGGATCCTAGCTCCTACGAGCAGTACTTC. Translated: CASSLDPSSYEQYF.